This T cell receptor (beta chain) was identified in a study of CD8 T cells in ankylosing spondylitis. Points from the study as a whole: Clones linked to the disease showed a CD8+ phenotype. They occurred at relatively low frequencies in peripheral blood. Disease-associated clones were reportedly significantly overrepresented in matched ankylosing spondylitis synovial fluid.

Unmatched junction bases numbered 8, after V lost 8 bases and J lost 0 bases. There are 16 residues in the CDR3. Germline-derived CDR1 and CDR2 are SEHNR and FQNEAQ (reference sequence). Of note for this clonotype: Its matching antigen is unknown.

Making use of molecular barcodes, quantitative 5'-RACE generated TCR beta libraries. TCRdb reanalysed the 5' RACE reads using MiXCR and keeps one entry per CDR3 protein. Of 350,000 to 450,000 distinct CDR3 sequences detected, approximately 20% appear once; the ten largest clones hold around 13%. This receptor was identified in a male donor with ankylosing spondylitis or in good health (not recorded which). The chain uses TRBV7-9 and TRBJ2-2; TRBD2 aligns across 8 bases. The sequencing sample was made of blood, either unsorted or a sorted T cell fraction (not recorded which). CDR3 loop: CASAGGASANTGELFF. The CDR3 coding sequence is TGTGCCAGCGCGGGGGGAGCGTCGGCGAACACCGGGGAGCTGTTTTTT.